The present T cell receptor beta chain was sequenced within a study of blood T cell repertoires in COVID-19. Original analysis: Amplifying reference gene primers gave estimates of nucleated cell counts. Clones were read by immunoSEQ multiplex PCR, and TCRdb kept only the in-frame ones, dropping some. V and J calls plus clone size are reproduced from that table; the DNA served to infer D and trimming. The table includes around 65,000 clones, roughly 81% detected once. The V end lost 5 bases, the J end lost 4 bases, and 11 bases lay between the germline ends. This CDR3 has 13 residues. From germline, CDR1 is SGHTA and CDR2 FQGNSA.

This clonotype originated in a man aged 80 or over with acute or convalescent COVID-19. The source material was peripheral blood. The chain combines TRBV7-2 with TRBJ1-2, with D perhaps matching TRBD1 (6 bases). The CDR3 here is CASSPDRFYGYTF. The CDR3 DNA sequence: TGTGCCAGCAGCCCCGACAGGTTCTATGGCTACACCTTC.